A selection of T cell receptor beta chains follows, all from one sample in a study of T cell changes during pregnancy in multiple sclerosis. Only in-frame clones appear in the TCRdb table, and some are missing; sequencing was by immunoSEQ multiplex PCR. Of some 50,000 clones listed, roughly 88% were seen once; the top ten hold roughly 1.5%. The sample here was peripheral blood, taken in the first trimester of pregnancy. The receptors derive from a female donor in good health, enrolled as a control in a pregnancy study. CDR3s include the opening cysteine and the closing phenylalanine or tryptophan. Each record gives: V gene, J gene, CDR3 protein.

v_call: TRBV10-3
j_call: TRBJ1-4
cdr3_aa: CAVGSNEKLFF

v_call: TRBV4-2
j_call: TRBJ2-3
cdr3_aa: CASSQDGVAGADTQYF

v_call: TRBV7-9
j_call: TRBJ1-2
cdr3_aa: CASSFQGASYGYTF

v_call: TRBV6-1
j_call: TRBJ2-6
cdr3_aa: CASSEISGANVLTF

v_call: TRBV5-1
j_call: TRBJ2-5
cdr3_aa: CASSELLMGGSETQYF

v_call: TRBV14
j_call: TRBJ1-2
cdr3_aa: CASSSQLYGYTF

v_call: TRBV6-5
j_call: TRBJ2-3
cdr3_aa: CASSYVGDRGTDTQYF

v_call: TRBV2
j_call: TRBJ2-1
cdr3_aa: CAIHLTSGSYNEQFF

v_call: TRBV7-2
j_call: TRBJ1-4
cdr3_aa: CASSRQGGEKLFF

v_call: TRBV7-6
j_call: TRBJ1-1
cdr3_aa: CASSLRTGANTEAFF

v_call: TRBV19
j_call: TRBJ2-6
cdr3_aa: CASSIFLSSGANVLTF

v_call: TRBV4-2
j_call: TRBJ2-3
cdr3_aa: CASSQDPLAGYTDTQYF

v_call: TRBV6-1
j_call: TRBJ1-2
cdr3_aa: CASSEYQGAHYGYTF

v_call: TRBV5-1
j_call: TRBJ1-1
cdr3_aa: CASSFSGGGSPEAFF

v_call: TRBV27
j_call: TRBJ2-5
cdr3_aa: CASSPSTGGETQYF

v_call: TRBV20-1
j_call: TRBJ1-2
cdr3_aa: CSAPTGRGYTF

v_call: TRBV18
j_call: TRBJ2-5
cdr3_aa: CASSPAVQNQETQYF

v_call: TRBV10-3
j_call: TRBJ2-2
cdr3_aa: CAISDYAGASTGELFF

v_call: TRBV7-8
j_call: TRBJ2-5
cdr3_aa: CASIPRSREQETQYF

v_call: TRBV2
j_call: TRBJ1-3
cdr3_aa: CASRRDRGSHSGNTIYF

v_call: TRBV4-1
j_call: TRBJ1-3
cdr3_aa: CASSPDIRWGNTIYF

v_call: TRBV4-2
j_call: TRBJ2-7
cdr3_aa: CASSLRLAGGRSYEQYF

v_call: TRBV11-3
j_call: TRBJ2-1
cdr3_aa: CASSAGQGTRGNEQFF

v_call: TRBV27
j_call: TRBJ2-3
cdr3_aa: CASSFWTSGATQYF

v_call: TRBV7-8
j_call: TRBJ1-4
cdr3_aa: CASSSAETGRHEKLFF

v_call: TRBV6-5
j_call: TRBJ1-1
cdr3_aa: CASSYSTGTDEAFF

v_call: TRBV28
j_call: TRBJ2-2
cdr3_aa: CASSPHPGLAGGMNTGELFF

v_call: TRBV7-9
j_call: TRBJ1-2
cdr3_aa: CASSPETEYYGYTF

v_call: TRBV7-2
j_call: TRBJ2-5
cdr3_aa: CASSARQETQYF

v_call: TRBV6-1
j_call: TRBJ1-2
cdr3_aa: CASSAPGQGGREYGYTF

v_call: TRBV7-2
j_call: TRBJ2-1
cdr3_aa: CASSLRGSGGNEQFF

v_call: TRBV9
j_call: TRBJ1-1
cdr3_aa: CASSSQGGNTEAFF

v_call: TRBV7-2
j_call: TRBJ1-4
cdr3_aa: CASSFRPSGEKLFF

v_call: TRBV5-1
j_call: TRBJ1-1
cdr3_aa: CASSLSSHLEAFF

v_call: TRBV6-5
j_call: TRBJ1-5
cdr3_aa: CASPRGLQPQHF

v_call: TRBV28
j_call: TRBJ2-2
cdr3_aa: CASSFPASGSIGGELFF

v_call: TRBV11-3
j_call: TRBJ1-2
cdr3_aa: CASSLDSIYGYTF

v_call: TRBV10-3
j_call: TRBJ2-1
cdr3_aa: CAIRGLGPPGNEQFF

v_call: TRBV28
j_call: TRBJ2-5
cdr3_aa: CASSTGVQETQYF

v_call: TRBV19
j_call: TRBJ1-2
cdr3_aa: CASSPRDSISNYGYTF

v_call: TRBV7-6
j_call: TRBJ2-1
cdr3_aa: CASSLPGQVRGGHGENEQFF

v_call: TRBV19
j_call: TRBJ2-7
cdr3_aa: CASSIEAGGFYEQYF

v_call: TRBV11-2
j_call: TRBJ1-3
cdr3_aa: CASSLYGHSGNTIYF

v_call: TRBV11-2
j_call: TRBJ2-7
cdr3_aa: CASSSGTGNRVQYF

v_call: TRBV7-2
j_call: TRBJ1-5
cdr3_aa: CASSSGAYQPQHF

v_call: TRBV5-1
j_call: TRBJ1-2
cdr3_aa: CASSLGDTDNYGYTF

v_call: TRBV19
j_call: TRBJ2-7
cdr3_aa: CASSMWLAGAYEQYF

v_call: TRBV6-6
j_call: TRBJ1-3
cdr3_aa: CASSYLQATGNTIYF

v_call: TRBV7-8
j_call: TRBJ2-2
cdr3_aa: CASSKRQGTNTGELFF

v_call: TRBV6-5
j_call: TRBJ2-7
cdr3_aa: CASSYGHGDTYEQYF

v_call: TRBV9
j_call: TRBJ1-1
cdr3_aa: CASSVVAGEGRTEAFF

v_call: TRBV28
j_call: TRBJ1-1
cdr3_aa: CASSPSAASEAFF

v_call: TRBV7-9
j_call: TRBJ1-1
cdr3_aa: CASSLQGTDTEAFF

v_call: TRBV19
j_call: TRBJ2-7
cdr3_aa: CASRGWRWEQYF